This entry describes one T cell receptor beta chain. Its antigen is as yet unknown. The sample holds other DNA sequences that translate to the same CDR3. The authors' processing: A distant-metastasis classifier for papillary thyroid cancer was built using CDR3 differences across clinicopathological groups. Through MiXCR, TCRdb re-clonotyped the PCR reads. The V and J calls and clone size are TCRdb's, not the authors'. The sample holds 53,000 or so clones; roughly 20% are singletons and the top ten take roughly 4.2%. All patients were untreated before thyroid surgery. The sample is drawn from a study of metastatic and nonmetastatic thyroid tumors. For the study at large: Repertoire comparison spanned blood and tumor or nodule tissue of malignant and benign thyroid patients. Study-wide findings and caveats: Malignant tumors reportedly showed significantly higher TCR beta diversity than benign nodules in both blood and tumor.

Germline assignment: CDR1 MGHRA and CDR2 YSYEKL. The V gene end was trimmed by 4 bases and the J gene end by 3 bases; junction bases not matched to a gene: 2. The CDR3 is 15 amino acids. This clonotype was obtained from a female donor with papillary thyroid cancer or a benign thyroid nodule (not recorded which). Some clones in this sample may be carry-over from other donors' samples. The V and J genes are TRBV4-1 and TRBJ2-3, with 12 bases that match TRBD2. Sequencing was carried out using blood. In DNA, the CDR3 is TGCGCCAGCAGCCTTGGGACTAGCGGGACAGATACGCAGTATTTT. It specifies CASSLGTSGTDTQYF.